This TCR beta chain was profiled in a study of T cell changes during pregnancy in multiple sclerosis. Germline-derived CDR1 and CDR2 are MNHNS and SASEGT. There are 15 residues in the CDR3. V gave up 4 bases and J gave up 7 bases, with 19 bases separating them. TCRdb's table, derived via immunoSEQ multiplex PCR, lists solely in-frame clones and lacks some. The repertoire has approximately 89,000 clones, about 95% of them found once; the top ten carry about 2.3%. This material consisted of peripheral blood, taken in the third trimester of pregnancy. This receptor was taken from a female donor with multiple sclerosis, enrolled in a pregnancy study. The chain recombines TRBV6-1 with TRBJ1-2; D might be TRBD1 (6 bases). The DNA for the CDR3 is TGTGCCAGCAGTGTCTTAGGAGGGGGGGCCTTTGGCTACACCTTC. It specifies CASSVLGGGAFGYTF.